The rows below give T cell receptor beta chains drawn from one sample of a study of cytomegalovirus exposure and HLA in healthy donors. Generated by immunoSEQ multiplex PCR, the TCRdb table keeps only in-frame clones and is missing some. The repertoire consists of about 150,000 clones, with approximately 90% occurring once and the leading ten covering roughly 6.4%. The sample comprised PBMCs. Receptor source: a woman in her twenties or thirties in good health and CMV-seropositive. Each CDR3 is given with its conserved first and last residue. Each record gives: J gene, clone size, D gene, V gene, CDR3 DNA, CDR3 protein. The D gene is left open where the match is weak. Clone size is not always given. Where it is, it says once, few, many or a class for expanded clones.

>TRBJ2-3|-|TRBD2|TRBV18
TGTGCCAGCTCTCTCGGGACTAGCGGGGGCAATACGCAGTATTTT
CASSLGTSGGNTQYF
>TRBJ2-7|-|TRBD1|TRBV28
TGTGCCAGCACCATTCCCGGGACAGGGAAAGGCGAGCAGTACTTC
CASTIPGTGKGEQYF
>TRBJ2-1|-|-|TRBV5-1
TGCGCCAGCAGCGAACAACAGGGATGGAATGAGCAGTTCTTC
CASSEQQGWNEQFF
>TRBJ2-2|-|-|TRBV2
TGTGCCAGCAACGGGGGAAGGGTTACCGGGGAGCTGTTTTTT
CASNGGRVTGELFF
>TRBJ2-7|once|TRBD1|TRBV19
TGTGCCAGTAGTATCGTCGGGACAGGGGGCGGCGAGCAGTACTTC
CASSIVGTGGGEQYF
>TRBJ2-1|-|TRBD2|TRBV19
TGTGCCAGTAGTATAGGACTAGCGGGGATGGGGGAGCAGTTCTTC
CASSIGLAGMGEQFF
>TRBJ2-5|few|TRBD2|TRBV29-1
TGCAGCGTTTGGACTAGCGGAGAGACCCAGTACTTC
CSVWTSGETQYF
>TRBJ2-7|-|TRBD2|TRBV9
TGTGCCAGCAGCGTAGCCGTTAGCGGGAGTGTCGAGCAGTACTTC
CASSVAVSGSVEQYF
>TRBJ2-7|-|TRBD1|TRBV29-1
TGCAGCGTCGATACGGGACAGGGGGCCTACGAGCAGTACTTC
CSVDTGQGAYEQYF
>TRBJ2-2|-|TRBD2|TRBV19
TGTGCCAGTATCGCTAGCGGGAGGGCCCGAACCGGGGAGCTGTTTTTT
CASIASGRARTGELFF
>TRBJ2-3|-|TRBD1|TRBV7-8
TGTGCCAGCAGCTTAGGGGGACAGGGGGCAGATACGCAGTATTTT
CASSLGGQGADTQYF
>TRBJ2-3|-|TRBD2|TRBV2
TGTGCCAGCACCGAGGGAGTAGCGGGACCAGATACGCAGTATTTT
CASTEGVAGPDTQYF
>TRBJ1-2|-|TRBD1|TRBV6-5
TGTGCCAGCAGGACAGGGGGCCGGGGCTACACCTTC
CASRTGGRGYTF
>TRBJ2-7|-|-|TRBV11-2
TGTGCCAGCAGCGATACTGCCGGGACAAACGAGCAGTACTTC
CASSDTAGTNEQYF
>TRBJ2-7|-|-|TRBV9
TGTGCCAGCAGCGTAGAAGGACTTGCCTCCTACGAGCAGTACTTC
CASSVEGLASYEQYF
>TRBJ2-5|-|TRBD2|TRBV5-4
TGTGCCAGCAGCTTCCTTGCTAGCGGAGAAGAGACCCAGTACTTC
CASSFLASGEETQYF
>TRBJ2-5|-|TRBD1|TRBV5-6
TGTGCCAGCAGCTTTTGGGGGGCGGACAGGGATTCCAGGGCGACCCAGTACTTC
CASSFWGADRDSRATQYF
>TRBJ2-1|-|TRBD1|TRBV10-1
TGCGCCAGCAGTGAGTTCAGCAGGGGGCCCCACAATGAGCAGTTCTTC
CASSEFSRGPHNEQFF
>TRBJ2-7|-|TRBD1|TRBV5-6
TGTGCCAGCAGCTTGTTAGGACAGGGGGTCGAGCAGTACTTC
CASSLLGQGVEQYF
>TRBJ1-4|-|-|TRBV5-1
TGCGCCAGCAGCTTGAACCAGGGAAATCGGGCTAATGAAAAACTGTTTTTT
CASSLNQGNRANEKLFF
>TRBJ1-5|-|TRBD1|TRBV2
TGTGCCAGCAGTTCACAGGGGGCGCGAAATCAGCCCCAGCATTTT
CASSSQGARNQPQHF
>TRBJ1-5|-|-|TRBV27
TGTGCCAGCAGTATCTTGGGGGGACGCCAGCCCCAGCATTTT
CASSILGGRQPQHF
>TRBJ2-7|-|-|TRBV6-1
TGTGCCAGCAGTCTCGGCGGAGCGCACTCCTACGAGCAGTACTTC
CASSLGGAHSYEQYF
>TRBJ1-5|-|TRBD1|TRBV28
TGTGCCAGCAGATCCGGGACAGGGCCCAATCAGCCCCAGCATTTT
CASRSGTGPNQPQHF
>TRBJ2-7|once|TRBD2|TRBV5-1
TGCGCCAGCAGCCCAGGGACTAGCGGGAGTATCTACGAGCAGTACTTC
CASSPGTSGSIYEQYF
>TRBJ1-2|-|-|TRBV5-1
TGCGCCAGCAGCTTGGAACCAGGGGGCTACACCTTC
CASSLEPGGYTF
>TRBJ1-1|-|-|TRBV4-1
TGCGCCAGCAGCCAAGCGGGGCAGGGGCTCCACACTGAAGCTTTCTTT
CASSQAGQGLHTEAFF
>TRBJ1-2|-|TRBD1|TRBV27
TGTGCCAGCAGTGGACAGGGGATTGGGTTAGGCTACACCTTC
CASSGQGIGLGYTF
>TRBJ2-7|once|-|TRBV10-2
TGCGCCAGCAGCCGGACAGTTCGTTACGAGCAGTACTTC
CASSRTVRYEQYF
>TRBJ2-7|-|-|TRBV5-6
TGTGCCAGCAGCTTGGGGTCCAGTACCTACGAGCAGTACTTC
CASSLGSSTYEQYF
>TRBJ2-2|-|-|TRBV7-7
TGTGCCAGCAGCCCTCAGATTGGGAACACCGGGGAGCTGTTTTTT
CASSPQIGNTGELFF
>TRBJ2-7|-|-|TRBV5-1
TGCGCCAGCAGCGGACACCGGGCCTCCTACGAGCAGTACTTC
CASSGHRASYEQYF
>TRBJ2-1|-|TRBD2|TRBV27
TGTGCCAGCAGTTTGGCGGGAGGGGCCTACAATGAGCAGTTCTTC
CASSLAGGAYNEQFF
>TRBJ1-1|-|TRBD1|TRBV7-2
TGTGCCAGCAGCCGCGACAGGGCATCCACTGAAGCTTTCTTT
CASSRDRASTEAFF
>TRBJ2-7|-|TRBD1|TRBV14
TGTGCCAGCAGCCAAGATGTGGGACAGGGGGTCAACGAGCAGTACTTC
CASSQDVGQGVNEQYF
>TRBJ2-1|-|-|TRBV27
TGTGCCAGCAGGGCCGAAAACAATGAGCAGTTCTTC
CASRAENNEQFF
>TRBJ2-5|-|TRBD2|TRBV5-1
TGCGCCAGCAGCTTGGAGGCGGGGGGTATTGGAGAGACCCAGTACTTC
CASSLEAGGIGETQYF
>TRBJ1-1|-|TRBD1|TRBV6-1
TGTGCCAGCAGTCTAGGGGGCGCGAGGACTGAAGCTTTCTTT
CASSLGGARTEAFF
>TRBJ2-5|-|TRBD1|TRBV19
TGTGCCAGTAGTATAGAGGGACAGGGAGAGACCCAGTACTTC
CASSIEGQGETQYF
>TRBJ2-1|-|TRBD2|TRBV18
TGTGCCAGCTCACCTGCTAGCGGGGGGGCCCTCAATGAGCAGTTCTTC
CASSPASGGALNEQFF
>TRBJ2-5|-|TRBD1|TRBV5-1
TGCGCCAGCAGCTTGGCCGGGACAGGGGAAGAGACCCAGTACTTC
CASSLAGTGEETQYF
>TRBJ2-3|-|-|TRBV6-1
TGTGCCAGCAGTGCACGATTACAATACACAGATACGCAGTATTTT
CASSARLQYTDTQYF
>TRBJ1-1|-|-|TRBV7-9
TGTGCCAGCAGCCCGCGGGGGGCCGGCGGGACTGAAGCTTTCTTT
CASSPRGAGGTEAFF
>TRBJ2-7|-|TRBD1|TRBV28
TGTGCCAGCAGTGTCGCCGGGACAGGCTCCTACGAGCAGTACTTC
CASSVAGTGSYEQYF
>TRBJ2-1|-|TRBD2|TRBV6-5
TGTGCCAGCAGTCGACTAGCTCCAGATAGGGATGAGCAGTTCTTC
CASSRLAPDRDEQFF
>TRBJ2-6|once|TRBD1|TRBV15
TGTGCCACCAGCAGAGTTCCTCTCCAGGGGGCTGGCTCTGGGGCCAACGTCCTGACTTTC
CATSRVPLQGAGSGANVLTF
>TRBJ2-3|-|TRBD2|TRBV2
TGTGCCAGCAGGGAACTAGCGGGGGGCACAGATACGCAGTATTTT
CASRELAGGTDTQYF
>TRBJ2-3|once|TRBD1|TRBV6-5
TGTGCCAGCAGTTTGGGACAGGCTAGAGATACGCAGTATTTT
CASSLGQARDTQYF
>TRBJ2-3|-|TRBD2|TRBV2
TGTGCCAGCAGTGAAAGACTAGCAGCTAGCACAGATACGCAGTATTTT
CASSERLAASTDTQYF
>TRBJ2-5|-|TRBD1|TRBV7-7
TGTGCCAGCAGCTCGTACAGGGGCCCCAACCCAGAGACCCAGTACTTC
CASSSYRGPNPETQYF
>TRBJ1-1|-|TRBD1|TRBV6-1
TGTGCCAGCAGTGAAAGTACAGGGGGGGGCACTGAAGCTTTCTTT
CASSESTGGGTEAFF
>TRBJ2-2|few|TRBD1|TRBV11-2
TGTGCCAGCAGCTTAGGTTGGGACAGGGGGCCGCTTTACACCGGGGAGCTGTTTTTT
CASSLGWDRGPLYTGELFF
>TRBJ2-3|-|-|TRBV30
TGTGCCTGGAGTGTACAAATAGAGGCTAGCGGCACAGATACGCAGTATTTT
CAWSVQIEASGTDTQYF
>TRBJ2-3|-|TRBD1|TRBV5-1
TGCGCCAGCAGCTTAACAGGGGCGCCCACAGATACGCAGTATTTT
CASSLTGAPTDTQYF
>TRBJ2-7|-|TRBD1|TRBV5-1
TGCGCCAGCAAAACCAACCCGGGACAGGGGGTCTACGAGCAGTACTTC
CASKTNPGQGVYEQYF
>TRBJ2-2|-|-|TRBV5-4
TGTGCCAGCAGCTTGGCCACGGACAGCGGGGAGCTGTTTTTT
CASSLATDSGELFF
>TRBJ2-5|-|TRBD1|TRBV9
TGTGCCAGCAGCGTCCGACAGGGGGAGACCCAGTACTTC
CASSVRQGETQYF
>TRBJ2-5|-|TRBD2|TRBV27
TGTGCCAGCAGTTTGCTAGCGGGAGCAGTAGAGACCCAGTACTTC
CASSLLAGAVETQYF
>TRBJ2-3|-|-|TRBV29-1
TGCAGCGTTGAAGAACTAGCTTCCGATACGCAGTATTTT
CSVEELASDTQYF